Below, one T cell receptor beta chain is given with its context. This entry belongs to a study of Tregs in tolerant kidney transplant recipients. Overall study: Related graft donors supplied nonmyeloablative bone marrow transplants, and mixed chimerism was transient.

Only in-frame clones appear in the TCRdb table, and some are missing; sequencing was by immunoSEQ multiplex PCR. The sample has tens of thousands of clones; around 85% are singletons. The CDR3 is made up of 12 amino acids. Germline V lookup: CDR1 SGHTA, CDR2 FQGNSA. V lost 5 bases, J lost 3 bases, and 8 bases lay in between. The input for sequencing was Tregs from blood, taken before the transplant. The sequence came from a human donor who received a combined kidney and bone marrow transplant. This sequence joins TRBV7-2 and TRBJ2-7; D perhaps matches TRBD1 (6 bases). The CDR3 sequence: CASSVQGYEQYF. CDR3 in DNA: TGTGCCAGCAGCGTACAGGGCTACGAGCAGTACTTC.